This T cell receptor beta chain was observed in a study of T cell changes during pregnancy in multiple sclerosis (dated by TCRdb to about 2019). Context from the whole study: In women with multiple sclerosis, the researchers looked at how the T cell repertoire shifted as pregnancy progressed.

The library was prepared using the immunoSEQ multiplex PCR assay. TCRdb's version of the immuneACCESS table is confined to in-frame rearrangements and falls short of the full clone set. An unresolved V gene accounts for under half of the shortfall where checked; the remainder is of unknown origin. This sample is represented by 50,000 to 65,000 clones; approximately 93% of them were singletons. About 3% of the sample lies in the top ten. The CDR3 runs 13 amino acids, cysteine and phenylalanine included. The entry retains the CDR3 DNA only, 39 bases that are in frame from base 1. V is clipped by 4 bases and J by 3 bases, and the sequence between their germline boundaries is 12 bases long. CDR1 and CDR2 are read off the germline V gene as SQVTM and ANQGSEA. This clone occurred once. Its antigen is currently not known. Base qualities are missing; no much larger clone stands one base away.

The receptor comes from a female donor with multiple sclerosis, enrolled in a pregnancy study. The chain employs TRBV29-1 and TRBJ1-1; there is no confident call for the D gene. The sequences come from CD8+ T cells from peripheral blood mononuclear cells, collected in the second trimester of pregnancy. The CDR3 region: CSVAEGKYTEAFF. The DNA is TGCAGCGTTGCCGAGGGTAAATACACTGAAGCTTTCTTT. The reference TRBV29-1 and TRBJ1-1 proteins fill in what lies around the CDR3, so the full variable domain reads SAVISQKPSRDICQRGTSLTIQCQVDSQVTMMFWYRQQPGQSLTLIATANQGSEATYESGFVIDKFPISRPNLTFSTLTVSNMSPEDSSIYLCSVAEGKYTEAFFGQGTRLTVV.